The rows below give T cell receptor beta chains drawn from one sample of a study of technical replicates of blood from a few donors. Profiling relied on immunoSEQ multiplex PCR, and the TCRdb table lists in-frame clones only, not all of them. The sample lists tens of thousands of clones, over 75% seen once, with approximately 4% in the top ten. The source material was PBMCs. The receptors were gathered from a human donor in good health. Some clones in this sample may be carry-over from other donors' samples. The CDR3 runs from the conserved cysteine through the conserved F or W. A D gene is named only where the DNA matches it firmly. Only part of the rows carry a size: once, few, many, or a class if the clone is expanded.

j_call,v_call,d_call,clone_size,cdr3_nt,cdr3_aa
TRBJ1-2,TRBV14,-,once,TGTGCCAGCAGCCCCGGGTTAGGGGTACAGGGTGGTGGCTACACCTTC,CASSPGLGVQGGGYTF
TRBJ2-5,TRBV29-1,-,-,TGCAGCGTTGGTAATCAAGAGACCCAGTACTTC,CSVGNQETQYF
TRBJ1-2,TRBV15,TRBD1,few,TGTGCCACCAGCAGAGTGGACAGGGTGAACTATGGCTACACCTTC,CATSRVDRVNYGYTF
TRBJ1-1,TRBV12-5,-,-,TGTGCTAGTGTGGAGCATGAGAACACTGAAGCTTTCTTT,CASVEHENTEAFF
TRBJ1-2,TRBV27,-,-,TGTGCCAGCGGAAAAGGGGTAGGGAATGGCTACACCTTC,CASGKGVGNGYTF
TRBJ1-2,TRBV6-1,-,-,TGTGCCAGCCTTGGGGCTTATTCCTATGGCTACACCTTC,CASLGAYSYGYTF
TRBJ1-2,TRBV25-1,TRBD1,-,TGTGCCAGCAGTCCACGGACAGGGGAAGCACGGGGCTACACCTTC,CASSPRTGEARGYTF
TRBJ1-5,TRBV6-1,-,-,TGTGCCAGCAGGGAAGACAGGTGGGGCAATCAGCCCCAGCATTTT,CASREDRWGNQPQHF
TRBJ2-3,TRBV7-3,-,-,TGTGCCAGCAGCACGGGGGACAGCCAAACAGATACGCAGTATTTT,CASSTGDSQTDTQYF
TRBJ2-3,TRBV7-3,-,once,TGTGCCAGCAGCACAAAACTCGGGGCGCAGTATTTT,CASSTKLGAQYF
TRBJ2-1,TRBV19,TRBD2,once,TGTGCCAGTAGTAGACTAGCGGGGGTTTACAATGAGCAGTTCTTC,CASSRLAGVYNEQFF
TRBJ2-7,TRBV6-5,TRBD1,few,TGTGCCAGCAGACCGGGACAGAACCCCTCCTACGAGCAGTACTTC,CASRPGQNPSYEQYF
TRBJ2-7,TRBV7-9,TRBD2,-,TGTGCCAGCAGCTCCTGGACTAGCGGGCGCGAGCAGTACTTC,CASSSWTSGREQYF
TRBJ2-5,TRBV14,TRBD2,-,TGTGCCAGCAGCCAAGAGGTCCTAGCGGGGGGGCAGAGAGAGACCCAGTACTTC,CASSQEVLAGGQRETQYF
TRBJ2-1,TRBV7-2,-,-,TGTGCCAGCAGCCCGCGAATAGATGAGCAGTTCTTC,CASSPRIDEQFF
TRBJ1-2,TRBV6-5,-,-,TGTGCCAGCAGCTACGGGGCCGAGAACACCTTC,CASSYGAENTF
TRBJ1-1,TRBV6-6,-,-,TGTGCCACCGGGTCACGTTGGACTGAAGCTTTCTTT,CATGSRWTEAFF
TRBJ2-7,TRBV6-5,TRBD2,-,TGTGCCAGCAGAGCAGGACTAGCGACCTACGAGCAGTACTTC,CASRAGLATYEQYF
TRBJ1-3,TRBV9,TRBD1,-,TGTGCCAGCAGCGGAGGGCCAGGGGGCTTTGGAAACACCATATATTTT,CASSGGPGGFGNTIYF
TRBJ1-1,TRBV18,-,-,TGTGCCAGCTCACCCTCCAGCCAGGCAGCTTTCTTT,CASSPSSQAAFF
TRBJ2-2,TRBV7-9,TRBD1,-,TGTGCCAGCAGCCGTGACAGGGATCAGGGCACCGGGGAGCTGTTTTTT,CASSRDRDQGTGELFF
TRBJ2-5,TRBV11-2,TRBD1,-,TGTGCCAGCAGCATGACAGGGGGAGTAGAGACCCAGTACTTC,CASSMTGGVETQYF
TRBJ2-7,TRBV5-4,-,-,TGTGCCAGCAGCCTCAGGGGATACGAGCAGTACTTC,CASSLRGYEQYF
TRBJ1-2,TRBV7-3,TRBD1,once,TGTGCCAGCAGCCTCGACAGGGGCTATGGCTACACCTTC,CASSLDRGYGYTF
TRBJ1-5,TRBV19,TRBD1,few,TGTGCCAGTAGGAGCGGACAGGACAATCAGCCCCAGCATTTT,CASRSGQDNQPQHF
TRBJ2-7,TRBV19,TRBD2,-,TGTGCCAGTAGACGCAGCGGGAGGGCCGACGAGCAGTACTTC,CASRRSGRADEQYF
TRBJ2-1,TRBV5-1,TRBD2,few,TGCGCCAGCAGCTTGTCGGGGGGCTACAATGAGCAGTTCTTC,CASSLSGGYNEQFF
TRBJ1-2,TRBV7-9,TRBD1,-,TGTGCCAGCAGTTATAGACCCGGGACAGGGTTAATGGATGGCTACACCTTC,CASSYRPGTGLMDGYTF
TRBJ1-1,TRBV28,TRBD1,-,TGTGCCAGCCGGGGACAGGGAAGCACTGAAGCTTTCTTT,CASRGQGSTEAFF
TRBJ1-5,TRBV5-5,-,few,TGTGCCAGCAGCTTGTTCAACAATCAGCCCCAGCATTTT,CASSLFNNQPQHF
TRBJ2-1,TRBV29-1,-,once,TGCAGCGTTGGAGTAGGTAGCTACGCCTACAATGAGCAGTTCTTC,CSVGVGSYAYNEQFF
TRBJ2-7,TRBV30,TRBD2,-,TGTGCCTGGAGTCGGGGGGGACCCATCTACGAGCAGTACTTC,CAWSRGGPIYEQYF
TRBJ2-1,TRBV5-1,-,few,TGCGCCAGCAGCTTGTCTGGGGGGTTCAATGAGCAGTTCTTC,CASSLSGGFNEQFF
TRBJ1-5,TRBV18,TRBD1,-,TGTGCCAGCTCAGGGACAGATAGCAATCAGCCCCAGCATTTT,CASSGTDSNQPQHF
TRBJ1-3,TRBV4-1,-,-,TGCGCCAGCAGCCACCTCCTCAGGGGCTCTGGAAACACCATATATTTT,CASSHLLRGSGNTIYF
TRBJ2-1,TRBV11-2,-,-,TGTGCCAGCAGCTTAGGTCGAGACACCTACAATGAGCAGTTCTTC,CASSLGRDTYNEQFF
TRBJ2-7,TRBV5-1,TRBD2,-,TGCGCCAGCAGCGCCGCGGGGGGCTTCGATAAGCAGTACTTC,CASSAAGGFDKQYF
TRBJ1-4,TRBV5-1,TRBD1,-,TGCGCCAGCAGCTTGGGGGACAGTGCAACTAATGAAAAACTGTTTTTT,CASSLGDSATNEKLFF
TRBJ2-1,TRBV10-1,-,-,TGCGCCAGCAGTGCCTACTGGAGTCGTCCCAATGAGCAGTTCTTC,CASSAYWSRPNEQFF
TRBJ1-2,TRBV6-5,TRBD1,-,TGTGCCAGCAGACGAGGACAGGGTCGCTATGGCTACACCTTC,CASRRGQGRYGYTF
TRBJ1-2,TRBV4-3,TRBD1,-,TGCGCCAGCAGCAAGGGCAGGACAGGGGGCGCGGTTGGCTACACCTTC,CASSKGRTGGAVGYTF
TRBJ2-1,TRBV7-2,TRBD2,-,TGTGCCAGCAGCGACCAGCGGGGGGAGTACAATGAGCAGTTCTTC,CASSDQRGEYNEQFF
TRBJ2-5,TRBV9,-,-,TGTGCCAGCAGCGTAGGGCCGATTCAAGAGACCCAGTACTTC,CASSVGPIQETQYF
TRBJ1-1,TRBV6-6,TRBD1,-,TGTGCCAGCAGTTACTCGCCGGGACAGAGGAACACTGAAGCTTTCTTT,CASSYSPGQRNTEAFF
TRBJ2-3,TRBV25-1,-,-,TGTGCCAGCACGGGGGATGCAGATACGCAGTATTTT,CASTGDADTQYF
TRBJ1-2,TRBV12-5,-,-,TGTGCTAGTGGTTCGACAGGAGATGGCTACACCTTC,CASGSTGDGYTF
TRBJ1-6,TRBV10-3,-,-,TGTGCCATCAGTGAGGTGGAGCAGGGGAGTTCACCCCTCCACTTT,CAISEVEQGSSPLHF
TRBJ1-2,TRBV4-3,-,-,TGCGCCAGCAGCCAAGATAGGCTCCAGCGGTATGGCTACACCTTC,CASSQDRLQRYGYTF
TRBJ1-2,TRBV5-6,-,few,TGTGCCAGCAGCCTGGAAGCTCTTAACTATGGCTACACCTTC,CASSLEALNYGYTF
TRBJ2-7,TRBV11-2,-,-,TGTGCCAGCAGCTCCGGGGTAGCCCCCTCCTACGAGCAGTACTTC,CASSSGVAPSYEQYF